Shown below are 4 T cell receptor beta chains from a single sample sequenced in a study of radiation and T cells in renal cell carcinoma. The sample's time point: blood 2 weeks post-SBRT. Described treatment: 15 Gy SBRT to primary tumor, nephrectomy 4 weeks later. The table came from immunoSEQ multiplex PCR; TCRdb's copy has only in-frame clones and leaves some out. Among roughly 130,000 clones listed, 88% were seen once. The sample in question was blood, obtained from a patient whose treatment included radiotherapy and nephrectomy. Source of these receptors: a woman between 65 and 79 years old with renal cell carcinoma.

This clone was found a few times. Germline and junction disagree at one end, which may indicate a read error. The chain combines TRBV7-7 with TRBJ2-1; TRBD2 matches at 12 bases. From germline, CDR1 is SSHAT and CDR2 FNYEAQ (reference sequence). The CDR3 length is 15 residues. Here the CDR3 reads CASSETSGGRGEQFF. Written as DNA, the CDR3 is TGTGCTAGCAGCGAGACTAGCGGGGGAAGGGGTGAGCAGTTCTTC.

The chain uses TRBV6-6 and TRBJ1-3, with TRBD1 as a possible D gene (5 bases). The V gene lost 6 bases and the J gene lost 4 bases, with 10 bases spanning the gap. Germline CDR1 is MNHNY and CDR2 is SVGAGI (reference sequence). CDR3 length: 13 amino acids. DNA of the CDR3: TGTGCCAGCAGGGACACTAAAGGAAACACCATATATTTT. It yields the protein CASRDTKGNTIYF.

A remark on this clone: Compared with germline, one end of the junction differs, possibly owing to a read error. This chain uses TRBV28 with TRBJ1-5, with D perhaps matching TRBD1 (5 bases). This CDR3 has 15 residues. The germline V gene encodes CDR1 MDHEN and CDR2 SYDVKM. The CDR3: CASSLSGTQNQPQHF. Here the CDR3 DNA reads TGTGCCAGCAGCTTATCCGGGACCCAAAATCAGCCCCAGCATTTT.

This chain joins TRBV6-5 and TRBJ2-1, with TRBD2 identical over 10 bases. CDR1 MNHEY and CDR2 SVGAGI come from the germline V gene. The CDR3 contains 15 residues. V lost 4 bases, J lost 5 bases, and 5 bases stayed unmatched. The CDR3 loop reads CASSSTSGWNNEQFF. CDR3 DNA: TGTGCCAGCAGTTCGACTAGCGGGTGGAACAATGAGCAGTTCTTC.